This T cell receptor beta chain is from a study of T-cell reconstitution after alpha-beta-depleted transplantation in children. The study, taken as a whole, reports: After transplant, at about two months, alpha-beta T cells were reportedly derived from several hundred expanded graft clones.

Using unique molecular identifiers, the investigators prepared the TCRbeta library. TCRdb passed the PCR reads through MiXCR, listing each CDR3 protein once. Of over 150,000 distinct CDR3 sequences in the sample, 6.3% are singletons; the top ten hold about 5%. This clonotype was recorded a few times. Its antigen is still unknown. CDR1 SGHTA and CDR2 FQGNSA come from the germline V gene. The CDR3 sequence is 17 residues long. V was shortened by 3 bases and J by 1 base, with 17 bases between the two germline ends. This TCR was sampled from a girl under three years old with combined immunodeficiency, due to receive a stem cell transplant. The source material was PBMCs, sampled before TCRalphabeta/CD19-depleted stem cell transplant. The chain has TRBV7-2 and TRBJ2-3, with no clear D. The chain's CDR3 is CASSFSEPRFGTDTQYF. The CDR3 DNA is TGTGCCAGCAGCTTTTCGGAACCTAGGTTCGGCACAGATACGCAGTATTTT.